The next 21 T cell receptor beta chains were all read from a single sample in a study of T cells expressing NK-cell markers. TCRdb re-called the 5' RACE reads and catalogs CDR3 proteins one per entry, DNA excluded. The specimen's table records about 430,000 distinct CDR3 sequences. The sequenced sample consisted of blood T cells: a sorted CD56 or NKG2C T cell subset, CD4+ or CD8+ T cells, or bulk PBMC T cells (not recorded which). Source of these receptors: a woman between 50 and 59 years old in good health.

The chain employs TRBV20-1 and TRBJ2-5; the TCRdb call, TRBD2, lacks DNA for checking. CDR3 length: 14 residues. The germline gives CDR1 DFQATT, CDR2 SNEGSKA (reference sequence). CDR3 region: CSARRRELRETQYF.

This rearrangement joins TRBV5-4 to TRBJ2-1; the D call from TCRdb, TRBD2, cannot be confirmed without DNA. The length of the CDR3 is 15 residues. The germline V gene encodes CDR1 SGHNT and CDR2 YYREEE (reference sequence). The CDR3 protein is CASSPSSVLLGEQFF. Full variable domain (missing parts from reference TRBV5-4 and TRBJ2-1): ETGVTQSPTHLIKTRGQQVTLRCSSQSGHNTVSWYQQALGQGPQFIFQYYREEENGRGNFPPRFSGLQFPNYSSELNVNALELDDSALYLCASSPSSVLLGEQFFGPGTRLTVL.

The V call is TRBV19, the J call TRBJ1-5; lacking DNA, the TRBD1 call made by TCRdb goes unchecked. The CDR3 covers 14 residues. Per germline, CDR1 LNHDA and CDR2 SQIVND (reference sequence). The CDR3: CASNPVRGNQPQHF.

The genes are TRBV12-3 or TRBV12-4 and TRBJ2-5; TCRdb's D call, TRBD1, is unchecked because there is no DNA. The CDR3 has 17 residues. This CDR3 reads CASSLGSRTGNQETQYF.

The chain employs TRBV5-6 and TRBJ2-3; TCRdb's D call of TRBD1 is untestable without DNA. This CDR3 comprises 16 residues. The germline V gene encodes CDR1 SGHDT and CDR2 YYEEEE. CDR3 sequence reads: CASSFFGTGSTDTQYF.

The chain employs TRBV20-1 and TRBJ2-5; the TRBD2 assignment by TCRdb is unverifiable without DNA. The CDR3 runs 14 residues. CDR1 and CDR2 from the germline V gene are DFQATT and SNEGSKA (reference sequence). CDR3 residues: CSAARLAGEGTQYF.

The chain joins TRBV19 to TRBJ1-4. This CDR3 contains 13 residues. Germline-derived CDR1 and CDR2 are LNHDA and SQIVND (reference sequence). The CDR3: CASESQFGEKLFF.

The chain carries TRBV27 and TRBJ2-2. The length of the CDR3 is 15 residues. The germline V gene encodes CDR1 MNHEY and CDR2 SMNVEV (reference sequence). CDR3 loop: CASSLRDVRAGELFF.

The V gene is TRBV5-6, the J gene TRBJ2-1; TCRdb outputs TRBD1, but without DNA this stays unchecked. Looked up from germline, CDR1 is SGHDT and CDR2 is YYEEEE. The CDR3 runs to 14 residues. CDR3 amino acids: CASSPWDSPNEQFF.

The rearrangement links TRBV19 to TRBJ2-2; TCRdb proposes TRBD1, but this gene call is untestable without DNA. Germline values: CDR1 LNHDA, CDR2 SQIVND (reference sequence). This CDR3 has 14 residues. The CDR3: CASSRDRVAGELFF.

The CDR3 here is CASRTSGRSYNEQFF. This chain links TRBV19 with TRBJ2-1; without DNA, the TCRdb call of TRBD2 cannot be checked. Germline V gene data show CDR1 as LNHDA and CDR2 as SQIVND (reference sequence). The length of the CDR3 is 15 residues.

The chain couples TRBV20-1 to TRBJ2-5. Per germline, CDR1 DFQATT and CDR2 SNEGSKA (reference sequence). This CDR3 is 12 amino acids long. This CDR3 is CSARLVPETQYF.

The CDR3 sequence: CASSEGGISTDTQYF. The chain joins TRBV6-1 to TRBJ2-3; the TRBD1 assignment by TCRdb is unverifiable without DNA. Germline lookup yields CDR1 MNHNS and CDR2 SASEGT. This CDR3 is 15 amino acids long.

This chain uses TRBV5-1 with TRBJ2-3; TCRdb indicates TRBD1, and absent DNA this call remains unverified. Germline V gene sequence: CDR1 SGHRS, CDR2 YFSETQ. The CDR3 runs to 14 residues. The chain's CDR3 is CASSLAGQGDTQYF.

The chain links TRBV11-3 to TRBJ2-1. This CDR3 has 11 amino acids. Germline CDR1 reads SGHNT; CDR2 reads YENEEA. CDR3 residues: CASRNQDEQFF.

The rearrangement joins TRBV19 to TRBJ2-7; TCRdb's D gene call, TRBD2, goes unchecked for lack of DNA. The CDR3 has 15 amino acids. Germline-derived CDR1 and CDR2 are LNHDA and SQIVND (reference sequence). CDR3 protein: CASSIRKGLSYEQYF. Based on the CDR3 plus reference TRBV19 and TRBJ2-7, the full variable domain is DGGITQSPKYLFRKEGQNVTLSCEQNLNHDAMYWYRQDPGQGLRLIYYSQIVNDFQKGDIAEGYSVSREKKESFPLTVTSAQKNPTAFYLCASSIRKGLSYEQYFGPGTRLTVT.

The CDR3 loop is CASQASGIGEQFF. This sequence joins TRBV12-3 or TRBV12-4 and TRBJ2-1. This CDR3 comprises 13 residues.

The chain recombines TRBV10-3 with TRBJ1-4. The CDR3 extends over 13 amino acids. The germline gives CDR1 ENHRY, CDR2 SYGVKD. CDR3 residues: CATHERAGEKLFF.

The CDR3 spells CSAGRQGLRETQYF. The chain has TRBV20-1 and TRBJ2-5; TCRdb outputs TRBD1, but without DNA this stays unchecked. This CDR3 has 14 residues. The germline CDR1 and CDR2 sequences are DFQATT and SNEGSKA (reference sequence).

CDR3: CASSEYPRTSGTAYNEQFF. The chain combines TRBV25-1 with TRBJ2-1; TCRdb designates TRBD2, a call that cannot be tested without DNA. Germline CDR1 MGHDK, CDR2 SYGVNS. The CDR3 length is 19 residues.

The chain combines TRBV20-1 with TRBJ2-1; TCRdb gives TRBD2 as the D gene, but with no DNA this cannot be confirmed. This CDR3 contains 15 residues. Germline CDR1 DFQATT, CDR2 SNEGSKA (reference sequence). The chain's CDR3 is CSATGPSGVLHEQFF.